This T cell receptor beta chain appears in the sequencing data of a study of CD8 T cells in ankylosing spondylitis. Study outcomes and limitations: For ankylosing spondylitis blood, a TCR beta motif of fewer than 10 highly homologous variants appeared characteristic.

This clonotype was seen a few times. What it binds is not known. Quantitative 5'-RACE was performed with molecular barcodes, and it yielded the TCR beta libraries. TCRdb reanalysed the 5' RACE reads using MiXCR and keeps one entry per CDR3 protein. Here the sample spans some 840,000 distinct CDR3 sequences, about an eighth being singletons. Trimming shortened V by 2 bases and J by 3 bases, and 17 bases separated the two germline ends. This CDR3 is built from 16 residues. CDR1 is SGHRS and CDR2 is YFSETQ in the germline V gene. The TCR sequence derives from a male donor with ankylosing spondylitis. V and J are TRBV5-1 and TRBJ1-1, with D perhaps TRBD1 (6 bases). Sequenced: blood, either unsorted or a sorted T cell fraction (not recorded which). The CDR3 is CASSLRQEGVYTEAFF. The DNA of the CDR3 is TGCGCCAGCAGCTTAAGACAGGAGGGGGTCTACACTGAAGCTTTCTTT.